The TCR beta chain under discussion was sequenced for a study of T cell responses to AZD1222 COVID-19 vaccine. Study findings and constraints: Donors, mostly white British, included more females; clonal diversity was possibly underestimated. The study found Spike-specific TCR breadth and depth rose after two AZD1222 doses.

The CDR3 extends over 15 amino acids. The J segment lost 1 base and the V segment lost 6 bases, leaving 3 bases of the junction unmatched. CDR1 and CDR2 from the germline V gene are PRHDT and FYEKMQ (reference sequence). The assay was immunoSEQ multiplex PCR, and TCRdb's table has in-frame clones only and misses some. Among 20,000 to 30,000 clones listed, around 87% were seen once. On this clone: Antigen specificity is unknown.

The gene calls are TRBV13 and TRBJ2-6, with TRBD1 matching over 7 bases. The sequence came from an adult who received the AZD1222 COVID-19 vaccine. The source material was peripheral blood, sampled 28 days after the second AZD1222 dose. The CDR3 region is CASRETGSGANVLTF. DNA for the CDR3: TGTGCCAGCAGGGAGACAGGGTCTGGGGCCAACGTCCTGACTTTC.